A single TCR beta chain is shown here with its context. The CDR3 is made up of 16 amino acids. From germline, CDR1 is SGHTA and CDR2 FQGNSA. Deletions cut 4 bases from V and 5 bases from J, with 18 bases between. Clones were sequenced by immunoSEQ multiplex PCR, and TCRdb holds only the in-frame ones, with some missing. There are over 250,000 clones in the sample; about 83% occur only once, and approximately 9% lies in the top ten. The data were taken from a study of blood T cell repertoires in COVID-19. This chain uses TRBV7-2 with TRBJ2-4, with a tentative D call TRBD2 (6 bases). This TCR was sampled from a woman aged 45-59 years who had recovered from COVID-19. The sequencing input was peripheral blood. The CDR3 protein is CASSSSDRGWENIQYF. The CDR3 DNA reads as TGTGCCAGCAGCTCTAGCGATAGGGGCTGGGAAAACATTCAGTACTTC. Variable domain in full (rest from reference TRBV7-2 and TRBJ2-4): GAGVSQSPSNKVTEKGKDVELRCDPISGHTALYWYRQSLGQGLEFLIYFQGNSAPDKSGLPSDRFSAERTGGSVSTLTIQRTQQEDSAVYLCASSSSDRGWENIQYFGAGTRLSVL.